The clone carrying this T cell receptor (beta chain) was seen only a few times. What it binds is not known. The data belong to a study of blood T cells in healthy people across ages. General study points: The CMV status of each donor remained undetermined, and this could have confounded shifts in expanded clonotypes.

The authors ran a second PCR of about 7 to 11 cycles using a sample-barcoded 5' primer and a J-beta primer mix. TCRdb fed the 5' RACE reads into MiXCR, producing one record per CDR3 protein. The data contain about 1.5 million distinct CDR3 sequences, roughly 45% of them singletons. Total RNA, at least 5 micrograms per sample, came from PBMCs. The CDR3 contains 14 residues. The V end was cut by 4 bases, the J end by 2 bases, with 13 bases between. Germline assignment: CDR1 SGHDT and CDR2 YYEEEE. The TCR was taken from a woman aged 18-29 years in good health. The chain is built from TRBV5-6 and TRBJ2-7, with D possibly TRBD1 on 6 matching bases. Sequencing input: blood. CDR3 protein: CASSLDGDTYEQYF. The CDR3 nucleotides are TGTGCCAGCAGCCTCGACGGGGACACCTACGAGCAGTACTTC.